This T cell receptor beta chain was profiled in a study of T cell repertoires in cytomegalovirus infection (dated by TCRdb to between 2019 and 2020). Background on the whole study: Peptide stimulations targeted recently identified HLA-C-restricted CMV epitopes, whose presentation resists viral immunomodulation, together with well-studied HLA-B-restricted epitopes. Because public TCR beta signatures pointed to carriage of CMV infection together with the matching HLA type, the HLA type of each donor mattered for the analysis. What the research found in general, with its limitations: The ex vivo response was dominated by HLA-C-restricted CMV-specific TCR beta clonotypes, which also provided the single most frequent clonotype in two of eight donors. Carriers of CMV infection plus the relevant HLA type were discriminated by the cumulative frequency of public TCR beta family members in the study cohort and in an independent approximately 400-donor cohort.

V is shortened by 5 bases, J by 7 bases, and the region joining them spans 15 bases. The germline V gene supplies CDR1 SNHLY and CDR2 FYNNEI. Including cysteine and phenylalanine, the CDR3 has 14 amino acids. Of all the DNA, just the CDR3 is kept, 42 bases in frame from base 1. This sample's treatment or condition label indicates: in vitro stimulation with specific CMV peptide epitopes to enrich CMV-specific T cells. About this clonotype itself: The antigen it recognizes is unknown. The input lacks base qualities; no much larger clone sits a single base away.

The run used an Illumina HiSeq 1500. TCRdb handled the public reads itself, with Q25 trimming in fastp and clone calling in MiXCR, and kept productive beta chains. Each record represents a unique CDR3 protein, reported with the most common genes and DNA among its rows. In all, the sample holds some 920,000 distinct CDR3 sequences, and approximately 31% of those were seen once. About an eighth of the sample is in the top ten clones. This receptor was identified in a human donor in good health (CMV status not recorded). Some clones in this sample may be carry-over from other donors' samples. Source: cultured CD8+ T cells from PBMCs, taken from culture after CMV antigen stimulation. The rearranged segments are TRBV2 and TRBJ2-1; confidence is insufficient to name the D gene. The DNA sequence reads TGTGCCAGCAGTATCCCGGAAGTTGAAAATGAGCAGTTCTTC. Translated, it gives CASSIPEVENEQFF.